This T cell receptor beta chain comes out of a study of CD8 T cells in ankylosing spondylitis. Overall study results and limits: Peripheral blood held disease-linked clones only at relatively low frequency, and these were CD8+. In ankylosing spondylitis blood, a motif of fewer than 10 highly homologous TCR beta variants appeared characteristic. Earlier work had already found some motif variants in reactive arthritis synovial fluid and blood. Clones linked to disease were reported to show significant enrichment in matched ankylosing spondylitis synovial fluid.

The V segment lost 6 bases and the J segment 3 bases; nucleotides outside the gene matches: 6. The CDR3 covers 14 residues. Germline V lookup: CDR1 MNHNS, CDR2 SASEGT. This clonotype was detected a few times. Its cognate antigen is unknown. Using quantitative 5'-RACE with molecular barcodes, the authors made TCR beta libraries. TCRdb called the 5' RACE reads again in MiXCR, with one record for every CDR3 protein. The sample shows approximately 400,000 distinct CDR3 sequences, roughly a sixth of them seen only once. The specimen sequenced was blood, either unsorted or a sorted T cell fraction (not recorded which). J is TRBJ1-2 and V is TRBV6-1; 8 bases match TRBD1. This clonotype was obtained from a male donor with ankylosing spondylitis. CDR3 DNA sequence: TGTGCCAGCAGCCACGGGACAGGTGACTATGGCTACACCTTC. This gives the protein CASSHGTGDYGYTF.